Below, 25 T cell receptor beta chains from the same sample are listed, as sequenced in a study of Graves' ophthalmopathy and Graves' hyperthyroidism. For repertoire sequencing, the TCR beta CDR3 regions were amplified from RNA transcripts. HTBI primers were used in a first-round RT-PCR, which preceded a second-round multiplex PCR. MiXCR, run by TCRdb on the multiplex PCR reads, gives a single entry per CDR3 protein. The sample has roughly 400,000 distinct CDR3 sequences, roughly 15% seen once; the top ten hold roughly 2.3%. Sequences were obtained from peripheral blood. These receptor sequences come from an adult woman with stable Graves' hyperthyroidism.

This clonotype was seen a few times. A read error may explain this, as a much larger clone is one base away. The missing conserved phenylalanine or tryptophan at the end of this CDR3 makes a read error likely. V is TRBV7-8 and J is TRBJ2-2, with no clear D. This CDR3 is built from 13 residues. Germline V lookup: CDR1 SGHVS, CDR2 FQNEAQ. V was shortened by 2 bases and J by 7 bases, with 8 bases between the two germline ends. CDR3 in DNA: TGTGCCAGCAGCTTAAACCTTGGCGGGGAGCTGTTTGTT. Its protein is CASSLNLGGELFV.

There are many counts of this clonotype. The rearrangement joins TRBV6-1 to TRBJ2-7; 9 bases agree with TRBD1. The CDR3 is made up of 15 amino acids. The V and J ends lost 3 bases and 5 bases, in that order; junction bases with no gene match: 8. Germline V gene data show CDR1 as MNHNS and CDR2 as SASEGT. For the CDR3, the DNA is TGTGCCAGCAGTGATTCGGGGACAGGGTCCGACGAGCAGTACTTC. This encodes CASSDSGTGSDEQYF.

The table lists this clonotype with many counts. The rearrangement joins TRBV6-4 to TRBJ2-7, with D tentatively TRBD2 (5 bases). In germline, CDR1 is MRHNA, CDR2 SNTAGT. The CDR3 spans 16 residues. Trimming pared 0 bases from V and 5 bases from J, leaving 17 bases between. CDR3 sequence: CASSDSSSTAINEQYF. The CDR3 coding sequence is TGTGCCAGCAGTGACTCGTCTAGCACCGCGATTAACGAGCAGTACTTC.

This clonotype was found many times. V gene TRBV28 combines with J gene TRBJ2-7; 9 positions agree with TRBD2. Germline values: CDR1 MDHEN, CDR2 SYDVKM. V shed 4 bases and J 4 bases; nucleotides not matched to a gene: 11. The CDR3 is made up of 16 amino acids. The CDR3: CASSSGGIAGVYEQYF. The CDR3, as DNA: TGTGCCAGCAGTTCAGGGGGAATAGCGGGAGTTTACGAGCAGTACTTC.

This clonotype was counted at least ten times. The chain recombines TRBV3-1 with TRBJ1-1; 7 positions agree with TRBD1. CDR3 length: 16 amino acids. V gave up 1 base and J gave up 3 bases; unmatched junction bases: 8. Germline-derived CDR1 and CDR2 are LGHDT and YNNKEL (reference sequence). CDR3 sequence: CASSQAGGQGDTEAFF. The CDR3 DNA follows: TGTGCCAGCAGCCAAGCGGGAGGCCAGGGGGACACTGAAGCTTTCTTT.

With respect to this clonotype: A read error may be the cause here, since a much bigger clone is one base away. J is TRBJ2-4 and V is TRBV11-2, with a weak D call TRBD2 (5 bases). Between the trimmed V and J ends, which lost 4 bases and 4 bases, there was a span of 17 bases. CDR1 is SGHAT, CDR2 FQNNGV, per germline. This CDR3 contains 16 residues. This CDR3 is CASSSGLAVEKNIQYF. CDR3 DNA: TGTGCCAGCAGCTCAGGCCTAGCAGTTGAAAAAAACATTCAGTACTTC.

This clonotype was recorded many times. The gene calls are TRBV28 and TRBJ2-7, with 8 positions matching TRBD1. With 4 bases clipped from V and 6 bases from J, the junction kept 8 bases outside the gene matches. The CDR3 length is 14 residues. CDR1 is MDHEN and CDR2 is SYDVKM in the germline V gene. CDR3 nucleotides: TGTGCCAGCAGTTCTACGCGGACAGGGAGCGAGCAGTACTTC. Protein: CASSSTRTGSEQYF.

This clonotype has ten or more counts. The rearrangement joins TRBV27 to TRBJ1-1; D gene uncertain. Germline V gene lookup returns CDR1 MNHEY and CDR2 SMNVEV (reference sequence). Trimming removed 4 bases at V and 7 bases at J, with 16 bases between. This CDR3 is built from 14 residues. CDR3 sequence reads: CASSSSVGSLEAFF. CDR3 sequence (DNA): TGTGCCAGCAGTTCGTCCGTCGGCAGCCTTGAAGCTTTCTTT.

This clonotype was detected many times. CDR3 sequence: CASSSSPGQREGYTF. CDR3 sequence (DNA): TGTGCCAGCAGCTCCAGCCCGGGACAGAGGGAGGGCTACACCTTC. The rearrangement uses TRBV7-3 and TRBJ1-2; 7 bases align to TRBD1. The V and J ends lost 4 bases and 8 bases, in that order; junction bases with no gene match: 13. The CDR3 covers 15 residues. Germline CDR1 is SGHTA and CDR2 is FQGTGA.

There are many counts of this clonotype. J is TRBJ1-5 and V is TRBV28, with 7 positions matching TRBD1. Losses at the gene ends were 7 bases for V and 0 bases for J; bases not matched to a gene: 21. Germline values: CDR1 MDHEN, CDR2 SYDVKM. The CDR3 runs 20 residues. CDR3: CASKTRNYRGIGYSNQPQHF. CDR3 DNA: TGTGCCAGCAAAACCCGAAACTACAGGGGAATCGGGTATAGCAATCAGCCCCAGCATTTT.

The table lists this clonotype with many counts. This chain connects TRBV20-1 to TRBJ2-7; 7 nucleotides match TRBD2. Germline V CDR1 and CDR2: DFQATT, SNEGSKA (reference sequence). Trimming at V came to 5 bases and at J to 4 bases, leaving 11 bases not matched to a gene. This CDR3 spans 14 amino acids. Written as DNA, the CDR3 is TGCAGTGCTTTACTTCTAGCGGAACCATACGAGCAGTACTTC. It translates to CSALLLAEPYEQYF.

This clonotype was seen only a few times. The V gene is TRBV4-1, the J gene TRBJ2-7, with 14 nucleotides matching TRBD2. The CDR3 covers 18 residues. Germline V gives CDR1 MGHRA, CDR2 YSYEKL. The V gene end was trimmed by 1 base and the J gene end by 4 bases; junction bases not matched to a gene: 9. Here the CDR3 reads CASSQVFGTSGGTYEQYF. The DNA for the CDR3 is TGCGCCAGCAGCCAAGTTTTCGGGACTAGCGGGGGTACTTACGAGCAGTACTTC.

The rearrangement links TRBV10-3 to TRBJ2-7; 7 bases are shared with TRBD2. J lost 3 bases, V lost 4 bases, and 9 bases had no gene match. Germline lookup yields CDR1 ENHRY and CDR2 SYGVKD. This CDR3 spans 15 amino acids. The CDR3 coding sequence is TGTGCCATCAGTGCGGGGGGAGGAGACAGCTACGAGCAGTACTTC. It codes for CAISAGGGDSYEQYF.

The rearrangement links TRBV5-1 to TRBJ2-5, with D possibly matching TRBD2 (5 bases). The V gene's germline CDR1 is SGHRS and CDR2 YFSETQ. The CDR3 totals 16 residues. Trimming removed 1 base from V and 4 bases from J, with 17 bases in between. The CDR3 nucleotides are TGCGCCAGCAGCTTGAGAGTCGGGCTAGCTCTAGAGACCCAGTACTTC. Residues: CASSLRVGLALETQYF.

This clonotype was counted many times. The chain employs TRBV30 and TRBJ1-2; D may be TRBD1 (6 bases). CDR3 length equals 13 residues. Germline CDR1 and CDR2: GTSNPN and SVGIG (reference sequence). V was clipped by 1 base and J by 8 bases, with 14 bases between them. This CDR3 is CAWSGGGGPGYTF. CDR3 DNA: TGTGCCTGGAGTGGAGGAGGGGGGCCGGGCTACACCTTC.

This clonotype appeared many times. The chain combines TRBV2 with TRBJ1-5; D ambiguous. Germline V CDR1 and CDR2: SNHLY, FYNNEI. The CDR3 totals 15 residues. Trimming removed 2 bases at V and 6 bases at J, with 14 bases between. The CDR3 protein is CASSENHPPSQPQHF. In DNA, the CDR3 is TGTGCCAGCAGTGAAAACCATCCCCCCAGTCAGCCCCAGCATTTT.

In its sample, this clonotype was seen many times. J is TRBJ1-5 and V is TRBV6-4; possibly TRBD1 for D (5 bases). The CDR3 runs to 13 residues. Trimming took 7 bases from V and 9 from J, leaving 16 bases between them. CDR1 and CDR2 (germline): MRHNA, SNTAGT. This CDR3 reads CASTFGGILPQHF. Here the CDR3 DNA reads TGTGCCAGCACCTTCGGGGGGATATTGCCCCAGCATTTT.

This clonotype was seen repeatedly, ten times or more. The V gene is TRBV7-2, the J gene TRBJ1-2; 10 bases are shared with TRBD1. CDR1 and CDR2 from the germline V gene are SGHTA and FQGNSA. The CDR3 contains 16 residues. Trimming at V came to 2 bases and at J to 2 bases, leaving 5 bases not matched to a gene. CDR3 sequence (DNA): TGTGCCAGCAGCTTAACCCCGACAGGGGGCAACTATGGCTACACCTTC. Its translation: CASSLTPTGGNYGYTF.

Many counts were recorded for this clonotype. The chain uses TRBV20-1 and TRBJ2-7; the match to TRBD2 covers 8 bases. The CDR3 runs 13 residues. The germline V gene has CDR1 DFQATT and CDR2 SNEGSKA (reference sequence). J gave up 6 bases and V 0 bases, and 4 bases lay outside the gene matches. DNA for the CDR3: TGCAGTGCTAGAGATGGCGGGAGGAGCGAGCAGTACTTC. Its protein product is CSARDGGRSEQYF.

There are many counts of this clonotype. CDR3 in DNA: TGTGCCAGCAGGCCCCCCGGGACAGGGAGCTTCTACGAGCAGTACTTC. This sequence encodes CASRPPGTGSFYEQYF. The genes are TRBV6-1 and TRBJ2-7, with TRBD1 matching 9 bases. V lost 6 bases to trimming and J lost 3 bases; unmatched junction nucleotides: 12. The CDR3 runs to 16 residues. Germline V gene lookup returns CDR1 MNHNS and CDR2 SASEGT.

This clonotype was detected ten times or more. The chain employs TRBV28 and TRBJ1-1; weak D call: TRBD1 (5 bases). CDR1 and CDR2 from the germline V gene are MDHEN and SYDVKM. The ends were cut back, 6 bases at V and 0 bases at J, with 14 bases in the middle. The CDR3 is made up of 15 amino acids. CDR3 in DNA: TGTGCCAGCAGCACTCGGGGGAGGCTGAACACTGAAGCTTTCTTT. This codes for CASSTRGRLNTEAFF. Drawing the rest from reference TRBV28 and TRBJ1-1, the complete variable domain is DVKVTQSSRYLVKRTGEKVFLECVQDMDHENMFWYRQDPGLGLRLIYFSYDVKMKEKGDIPEGYSVSREKKERFSLILESASTNQTSMYLCASSTRGRLNTEAFFGQGTRLTVV.

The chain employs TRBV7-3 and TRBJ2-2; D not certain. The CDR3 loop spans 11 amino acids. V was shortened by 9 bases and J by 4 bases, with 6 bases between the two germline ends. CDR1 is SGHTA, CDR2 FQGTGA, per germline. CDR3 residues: CASATTGELFF. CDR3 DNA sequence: TGTGCCAGTGCAACCACCGGGGAGCTGTTTTTT.

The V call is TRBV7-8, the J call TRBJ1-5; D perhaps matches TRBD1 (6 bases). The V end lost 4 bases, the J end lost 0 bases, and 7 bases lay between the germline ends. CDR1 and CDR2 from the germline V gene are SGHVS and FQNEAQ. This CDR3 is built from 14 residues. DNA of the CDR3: TGTGCCAGCAGCTCGGACAGTAGCAATCAGCCCCAGCATTTT. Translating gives CASSSDSSNQPQHF.

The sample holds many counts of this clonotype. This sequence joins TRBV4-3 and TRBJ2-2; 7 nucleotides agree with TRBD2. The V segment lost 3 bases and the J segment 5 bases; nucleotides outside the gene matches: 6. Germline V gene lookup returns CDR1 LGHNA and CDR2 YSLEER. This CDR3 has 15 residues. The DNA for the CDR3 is TGCGCCAGCAGCCAGTATGGGAGGGATACCGGGGAGCTGTTTTTT. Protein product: CASSQYGRDTGELFF.

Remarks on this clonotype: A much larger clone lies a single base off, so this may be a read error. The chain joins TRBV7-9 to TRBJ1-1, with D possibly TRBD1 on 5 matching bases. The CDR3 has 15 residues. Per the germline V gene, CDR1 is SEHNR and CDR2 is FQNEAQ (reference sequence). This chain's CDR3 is CASSQNTGWRAEACF. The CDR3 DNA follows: TGTGCCAGCAGCCAAAATACAGGATGGAGGGCTGAAGCTTGCTTT.